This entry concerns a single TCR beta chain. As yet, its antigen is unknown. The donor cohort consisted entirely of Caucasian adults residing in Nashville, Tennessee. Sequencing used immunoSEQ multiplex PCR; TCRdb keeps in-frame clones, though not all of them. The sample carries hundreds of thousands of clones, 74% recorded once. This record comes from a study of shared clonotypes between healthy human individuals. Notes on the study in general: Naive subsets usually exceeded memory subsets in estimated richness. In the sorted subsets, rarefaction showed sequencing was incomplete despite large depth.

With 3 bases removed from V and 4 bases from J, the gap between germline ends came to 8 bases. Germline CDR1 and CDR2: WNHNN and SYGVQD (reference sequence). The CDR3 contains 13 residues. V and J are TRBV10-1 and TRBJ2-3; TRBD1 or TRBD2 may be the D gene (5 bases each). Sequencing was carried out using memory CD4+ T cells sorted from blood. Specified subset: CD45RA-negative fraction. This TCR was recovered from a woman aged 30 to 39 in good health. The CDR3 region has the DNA TGCGCCAGCAGTGACCGGGGCTCAGATACGCAGTATTTT. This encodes CASSDRGSDTQYF.